The 14 T cell receptor beta chains presented below share a single source sample, sequenced in a study of blood T cell repertoires in COVID-19. Clones were sequenced by immunoSEQ multiplex PCR, and TCRdb holds only the in-frame ones, with some missing. The repertoire holds about 53,000 clones, with more than 90% as singletons. Source material: peripheral blood. The receptors derive from a human donor in a cohort sampled during active COVID-19.

J is TRBJ2-7 and V is TRBV10-3, with 9 bases matching TRBD1. V was pared by 6 bases and J by 4 bases, with 7 bases of the junction left unmatched. The germline CDR1 and CDR2 sequences are ENHRY and SYGVKD. The CDR3 spans 14 residues. The DNA for the CDR3 is TGTGCCATCAGAAGGGACAGGGAGCAGTACGAGCAGTACGTC. It specifies CAIRRDREQYEQYV.

The chain carries TRBV9 and TRBJ2-2; 7 bases align to TRBD1. The ends lost 4 bases at V and 5 bases at J; junction bases unmatched: 5. Germline-derived CDR1 and CDR2 are SGDLS and YYNGEE. This CDR3 is built from 14 residues. CDR3 sequence: CASSSKTGTGELFF. In DNA, the CDR3 is TGTGCCAGCAGCTCTAAGACAGGGACCGGGGAGCTGTTTTTT. The full variable domain, with the rest looked up from reference TRBV9 and TRBJ2-2, is DSGVTQTPKHLITATGQRVTLRCSPRSGDLSVYWYQQSLDQGLQFLIQYYNGEERAKGNILERFSAQQFPDLHSELNLSSLELGDSALYFCASSSKTGTGELFFGEGSRLTVL.

V usage is TRBV11-2 and J usage is TRBJ2-5; TRBD2 matches 8 bases. Germline assignment: CDR1 SGHAT and CDR2 FQNNGV. The CDR3 covers 16 residues. V shed 3 bases, J shed 1 base, and the junction held 7 bases outside the gene matches. The CDR3 DNA is TGTGCCAGCAGCTTCCTCGGGGGGGGGATCCAAGAGACCCAGTACTTC. As protein: CASSFLGGGIQETQYF.

This clone is a singleton in its sample. The chain carries TRBV27 and TRBJ2-1; possible D gene TRBD1, 5 bases. The CDR3 contains 13 residues. Germline V gene lookup returns CDR1 MNHEY and CDR2 SMNVEV (reference sequence). With 4 bases removed from V and 4 bases from J, the gap between germline ends came to 8 bases. The chain's CDR3 is CASSSPGYNEQFF. In DNA form, the CDR3 reads TGTGCCAGCAGTTCCCCAGGGTACAATGAGCAGTTCTTC.

The genes are TRBV7-9 and TRBJ1-2, with 9 nucleotides matching TRBD1. The CDR3 totals 14 residues. Germline V CDR1 and CDR2: SEHNR, FQNEAQ (reference sequence). The V segment lost 4 bases and the J segment 5 bases; nucleotides outside the gene matches: 5. CDR3 bases: TGTGCCAGCAGCTCCATGACAGGGGGGTATGGCTACACCTTC. Translated: CASSSMTGGYGYTF.

For the CDR3, the DNA is TGTGCCAGCAGTTTTAGCGGGGTGGGCAATCAGCCCCAGCATTTT. Translating gives CASSFSGVGNQPQHF. The chain uses TRBV27 and TRBJ1-5; D remains ambiguous. The V gene lost 3 bases and the J gene lost 2 bases, with 11 bases spanning the gap. This CDR3 has 15 residues. The germline V gene has CDR1 MNHEY and CDR2 SMNVEV (reference sequence).

This clone was observed a single time. The chain is built from TRBV12-3 or TRBV12-4 and TRBJ2-7; D gene unclear. Trimming cost V 2 bases and J 2 bases, with 7 bases left between them. This CDR3 spans 13 amino acids. The DNA for the CDR3 is TGTGCCAGCAGTTTATACAGAGCCTACGAGCAGTACTTC. Encoded protein: CASSLYRAYEQYF.

This chain connects TRBV12-3 or TRBV12-4 to TRBJ1-2; no clear D gene. The CDR3 is made up of 11 amino acids. Trimming removed 2 bases from V and 5 bases from J, with 3 bases in between. DNA for the CDR3: TGTGCCAGCAGTTTATATTATGGCTACACCTTC. Its protein is CASSLYYGYTF.

The CDR3, as DNA: TGCGCCAGCAGCTTCGCCCCCGGTGCCACCATATATTTT. Translating gives CASSFAPGATIYF. The chain has TRBV5-1 and TRBJ1-3; no clear D gene. The V end lost 2 bases, the J end lost 9 bases, and 12 bases lay between the germline ends. The CDR3 runs 13 residues. Germline V gene data show CDR1 as SGHRS and CDR2 as YFSETQ.

In its sample, this clone was seen once. The chain joins TRBV14 to TRBJ2-3; D is undetermined. This CDR3 is built from 13 residues. Germline V CDR1 and CDR2: SGHDN, FVKESK. V was shortened by 0 bases and J by 2 bases, with 3 bases between the two germline ends. CDR3 DNA sequence: TGTGCCAGCAGCCAAGACCTCACAGATACGCAGTATTTT. Encoded protein: CASSQDLTDTQYF.

The gene calls are TRBV5-8 and TRBJ2-1, with D perhaps TRBD1 (5 bases). Germline V lookup: CDR1 SGHTS, CDR2 YDEGEE. The CDR3 is 12 amino acids. V shed 2 bases and J shed 10 bases, with 10 bases lying between them. DNA of the CDR3: TGTGCCAGCAGCTTCTTCGGACAAGAGCAGTTCTTC. Amino acid sequence: CASSFFGQEQFF.

This chain joins TRBV15 and TRBJ2-7, with TRBD2 matching over 7 bases. Germline-derived CDR1 and CDR2 are LNHNV and YYDKDF (reference sequence). Trimming cost V 4 bases and J 5 bases; bases outside gene matches: 8. This CDR3 is 14 amino acids long. The CDR3 loop is CATSNRGGLHEQYV. The DNA for the CDR3 is TGTGCCACCAGCAATAGGGGAGGGCTACACGAGCAGTACGTC.

The chain employs TRBV3-1 (or the pseudogene TRBV3-2) and TRBJ1-1, with 7 bases fitting TRBD1. Germline assignment: CDR1 LGHDT and CDR2 YNNKEL (reference sequence). V lost 7 bases and J lost 4; bases outside the gene matches: 6. This CDR3 has 13 residues. The CDR3, as DNA: TGTGCCAGCAAACAGGGGCGGGCCACTGAAGCTTTCTTT. It encodes CASKQGRATEAFF.

The genes are TRBV7-2 and TRBJ2-1, with 8 bases matching TRBD2. V lost 7 bases, J lost 4 bases, and 9 bases stayed unmatched. The CDR3 runs 15 residues. The germline V gene has CDR1 SGHTA and CDR2 FQGNSA. The CDR3 DNA sequence: TGTGCCAGCACCCTACCCCAGCGGGGGTACAATGAGCAGTTCTTC. Encoded protein: CASTLPQRGYNEQFF. Filled out from reference TRBV7-2 and TRBJ2-1, the complete variable domain reads GAGVSQSPSNKVTEKGKDVELRCDPISGHTALYWYRQSLGQGLEFLIYFQGNSAPDKSGLPSDRFSAERTGGSVSTLTIQRTQQEDSAVYLCASTLPQRGYNEQFFGPGTRLTVL.